This paragraph covers one T cell receptor beta chain sequence. This sample is drawn from a study of blood T cells in healthy people across ages. With 2 bases removed from V and 6 bases from J, the gap between germline ends came to 11 bases. Germline V lookup: CDR1 SGHTA, CDR2 FQGTGA. The CDR3 totals 13 residues. The authors ran a second PCR of roughly 7 to 11 cycles using a sample-barcoded 5' primer and a J-beta primer mix. TCRdb ran MiXCR on the 5' RACE reads and lists one entry per CDR3 protein. The table lists about 930,000 distinct CDR3 sequences, almost 30% of them singletons, with more than 8.5% in the top ten. The data were also submitted as part of a second study, on T cells of mothers and their children.

The chain carries TRBV7-3 and TRBJ2-7, with D unclear. The sample comprised blood. The sequence came from a woman aged 40 to 49 in good health. In DNA, the CDR3 is TGTGCCAGCAGCTTACAGAGTAACAGCGAGCAGTACTTC. This translates into CASSLQSNSEQYF.